The clone carrying this TCR beta chain has ten or more counts. The CDR3 is made up of 12 amino acids. Germline V gene sequence: CDR1 SGHVS, CDR2 FQNEAQ. V lost 0 bases and J 7 bases, leaving 7 bases between the germline ends. 5'RACE with 10-nucleotide random UMIs generated the cDNA. Using its own MiXCR run on the 5' RACE reads, TCRdb lists one record per CDR3 protein. Among tens of thousands of distinct CDR3 sequences listed, 14% were seen once. These data are taken from a study of neurological immune-mediated disorders. Unsorted libraries were generated from 2 million PBMCs. These cells had been stored in RNAlater at -80 C.

Sequencing was performed on PBMCs. The V and J genes are TRBV7-8 and TRBJ2-7; D is uncertain. The source of this sequence is a woman aged 45-59 years in good health. CDR3 protein: CASSLAEGEQYF. The CDR3 coding sequence is TGTGCCAGCAGCTTAGCAGAAGGGGAGCAGTACTTC. The whole variable domain, remainder taken from reference TRBV7-8 and TRBJ2-7, is GAGVSQSPRYKVAKRGQDVALRCDPISGHVSLFWYQQALGQGPEFLTYFQNEAQLDKSGLPSDRFFAERPEGSVSTLKIQRTQQEDSAVYLCASSLAEGEQYFGPGTRLTVT.